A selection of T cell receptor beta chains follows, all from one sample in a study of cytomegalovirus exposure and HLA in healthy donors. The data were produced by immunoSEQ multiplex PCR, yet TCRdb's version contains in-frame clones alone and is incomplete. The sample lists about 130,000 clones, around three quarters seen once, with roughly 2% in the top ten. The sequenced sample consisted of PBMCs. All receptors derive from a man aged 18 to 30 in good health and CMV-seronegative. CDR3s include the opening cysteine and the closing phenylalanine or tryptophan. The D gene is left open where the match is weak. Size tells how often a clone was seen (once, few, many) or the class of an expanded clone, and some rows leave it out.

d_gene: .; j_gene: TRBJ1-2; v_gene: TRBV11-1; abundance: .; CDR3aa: CASSSGQNYGYTF; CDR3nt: TGTGCCAGCAGCTCCGGACAGAACTATGGCTACACCTTC
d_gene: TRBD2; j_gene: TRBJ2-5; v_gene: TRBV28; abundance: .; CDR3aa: CASSPWTSETQETQYF; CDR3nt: TGTGCCAGCAGCCCTTGGACTAGCGAAACCCAAGAGACCCAGTACTTC
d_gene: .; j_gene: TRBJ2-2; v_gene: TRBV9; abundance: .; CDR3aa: CADNGLATGELFF; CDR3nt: TGTGCCGATAACGGCTTAGCGACCGGGGAGCTGTTTTTT
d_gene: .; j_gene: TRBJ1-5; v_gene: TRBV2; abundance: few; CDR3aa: CASRDQDTSNQPQHF; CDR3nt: TGTGCCAGCAGAGATCAGGACACTAGCAATCAGCCCCAGCATTTT
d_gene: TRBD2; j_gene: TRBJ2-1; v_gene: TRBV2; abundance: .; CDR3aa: CASSAQGTSRYNEQFF; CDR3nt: TGTGCCAGCAGTGCCCAAGGGACTAGCAGGTACAATGAGCAGTTCTTC
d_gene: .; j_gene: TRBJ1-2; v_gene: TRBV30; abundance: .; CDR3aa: CAWSLGSSSYGYTF; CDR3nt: TGTGCCTGGAGTCTGGGGAGCTCTTCCTATGGCTACACCTTC
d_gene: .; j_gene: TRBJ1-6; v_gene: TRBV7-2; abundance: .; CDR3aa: CASSLGGFQGSPLHF; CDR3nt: TGTGCCAGCAGCTTAGGAGGTTTTCAAGGTTCACCCCTCCACTTT
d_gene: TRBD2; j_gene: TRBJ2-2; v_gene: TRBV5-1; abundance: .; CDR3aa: CASSSGREGGELFF; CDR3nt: TGCGCCAGCAGCTCCGGACGGGAGGGGGGGGAGCTGTTTTTT
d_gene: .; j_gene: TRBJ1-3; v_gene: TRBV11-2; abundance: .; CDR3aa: CASSSLREGTSGNTIYF; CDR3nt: TGTGCCAGCAGCTCACTCAGGGAGGGGACCTCTGGAAACACCATATATTTT
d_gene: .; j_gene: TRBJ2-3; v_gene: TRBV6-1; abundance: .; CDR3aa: CASSTSFADTQYF; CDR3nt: TGTGCCAGCAGTACTAGCTTTGCAGATACGCAGTATTTT
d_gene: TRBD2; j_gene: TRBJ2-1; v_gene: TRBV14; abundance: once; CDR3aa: CASSHLFSGSYCEQFF; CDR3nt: TGTGCCAGCAGCCATCTCTTTAGCGGGAGCTATTGTGAGCAGTTCTTC
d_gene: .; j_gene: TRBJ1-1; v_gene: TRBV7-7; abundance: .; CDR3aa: CASSNLLNTEAFF; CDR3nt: TGTGCCAGCAGCAACCTATTGAACACTGAAGCTTTCTTT
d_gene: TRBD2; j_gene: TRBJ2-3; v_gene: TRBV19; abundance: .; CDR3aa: CASSPQLAHSTDTQYF; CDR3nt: TGTGCCAGTAGTCCCCAACTAGCGCATAGCACAGATACGCAGTATTTT
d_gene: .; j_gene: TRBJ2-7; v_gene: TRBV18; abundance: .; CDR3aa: CASSRSQGGNYEQYF; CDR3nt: TGTGCCAGCTCTCGATCACAGGGCGGAAACTACGAGCAGTACTTC
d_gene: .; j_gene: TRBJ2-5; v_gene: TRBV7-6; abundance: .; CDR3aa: CASSARRETQYF; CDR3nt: TGTGCCAGCAGCGCTCGGCGGGAGACCCAGTACTTC
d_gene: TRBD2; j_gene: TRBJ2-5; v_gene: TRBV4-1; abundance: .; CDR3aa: CASSQGGLGKAGSFETQYF; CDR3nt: TGCGCCAGCAGCCAAGGGGGTCTTGGTAAAGCGGGATCTTTTGAGACCCAGTACTTC
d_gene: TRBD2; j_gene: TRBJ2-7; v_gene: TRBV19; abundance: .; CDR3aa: CASSILAGGTYEQYF; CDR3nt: TGTGCCAGTAGTATACTAGCGGGCGGTACCTACGAGCAGTACTTC
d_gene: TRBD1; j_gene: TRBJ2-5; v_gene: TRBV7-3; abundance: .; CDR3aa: CASRQGPQETQYF; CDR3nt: TGTGCCAGCAGACAGGGGCCTCAAGAGACCCAGTACTTC
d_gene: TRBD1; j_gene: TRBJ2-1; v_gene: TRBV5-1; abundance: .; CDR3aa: CASRTGQGNEQFF; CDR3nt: TGCGCCAGCAGAACCGGACAGGGCAATGAGCAGTTCTTC
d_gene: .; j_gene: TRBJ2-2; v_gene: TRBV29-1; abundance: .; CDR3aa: CSVAGQITGELFF; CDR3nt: TGCAGCGTTGCGGGACAAATAACCGGGGAGCTGTTTTTT
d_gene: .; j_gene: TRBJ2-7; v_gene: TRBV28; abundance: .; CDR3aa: CASSPAAAVSSYEQYF; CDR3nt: TGTGCCAGCAGTCCTGCTGCAGCGGTGAGCTCCTACGAGCAGTACTTC
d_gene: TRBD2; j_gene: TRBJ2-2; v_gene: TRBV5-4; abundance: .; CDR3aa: CASSKGMGGRGTGELFF; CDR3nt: TGTGCCAGCAGCAAGGGGATGGGAGGGCGAGGTACCGGGGAGCTGTTTTTT
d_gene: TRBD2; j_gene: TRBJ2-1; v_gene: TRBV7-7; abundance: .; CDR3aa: CASSYSASGSNEQFF; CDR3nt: TGTGCTAGCAGCTATTCGGCTAGCGGGAGCAATGAGCAGTTCTTC
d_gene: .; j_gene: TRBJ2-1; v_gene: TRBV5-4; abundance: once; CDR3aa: CASSRTVNEQFF; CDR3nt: TGTGCCAGCAGCCGGACTGTTAATGAGCAGTTCTTC
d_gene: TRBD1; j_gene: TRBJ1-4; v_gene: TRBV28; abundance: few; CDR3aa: CASSSDLSGTGYEKLFF; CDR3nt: TGTGCCAGCAGTTCCGACTTGTCCGGGACAGGCTATGAAAAACTGTTTTTT
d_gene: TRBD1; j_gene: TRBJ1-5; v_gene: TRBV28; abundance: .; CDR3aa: CASSPGTGIFNQPQHF; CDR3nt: TGTGCCAGCAGCCCAGGGACAGGGATATTCAATCAGCCCCAGCATTTT
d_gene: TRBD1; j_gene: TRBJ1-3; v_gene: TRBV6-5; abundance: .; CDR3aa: CASSYSADRGGNTIYF; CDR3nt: TGTGCCAGCAGTTACTCCGCCGACAGGGGCGGAAACACCATATATTTT
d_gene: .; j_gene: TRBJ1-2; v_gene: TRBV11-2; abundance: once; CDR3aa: CASSIGRNYGYTF; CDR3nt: TGTGCCAGCAGTATTGGCAGGAACTATGGCTACACCTTC
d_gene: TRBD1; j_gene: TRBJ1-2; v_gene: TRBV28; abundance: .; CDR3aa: CASSPSLLYGTGVYGYTF; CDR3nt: TGTGCCAGCAGTCCCTCCCTATTATATGGGACAGGGGTTTATGGCTACACCTTC
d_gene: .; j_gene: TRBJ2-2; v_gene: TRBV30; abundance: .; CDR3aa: CAWSPPGSPGELFF; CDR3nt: TGTGCCTGGAGTCCCCCAGGGTCCCCCGGGGAGCTGTTTTTT
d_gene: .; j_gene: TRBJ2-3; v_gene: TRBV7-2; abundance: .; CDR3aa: CASSFAGQGTDTQYF; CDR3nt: TGTGCCAGCAGCTTTGCAGGCCAGGGGACAGATACGCAGTATTTT
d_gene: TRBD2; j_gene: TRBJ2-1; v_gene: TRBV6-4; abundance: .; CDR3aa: CASSDYRVGLAAWDEQFF; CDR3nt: TGTGCCAGCAGTGACTACCGCGTGGGACTAGCGGCCTGGGATGAGCAGTTCTTC
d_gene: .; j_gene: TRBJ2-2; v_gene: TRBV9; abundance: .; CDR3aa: CASSPRETGELFF; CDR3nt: TGTGCCAGCAGCCCGAGGGAGACCGGGGAGCTGTTTTTT
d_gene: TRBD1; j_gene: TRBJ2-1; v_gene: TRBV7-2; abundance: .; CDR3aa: CASSFGTVNEQFF; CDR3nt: TGTGCCAGCAGCTTCGGGACAGTCAATGAGCAGTTCTTC
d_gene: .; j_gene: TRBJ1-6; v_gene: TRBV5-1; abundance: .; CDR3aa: CASSLRLEDSPLHF; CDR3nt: TGCGCCAGCAGCTTGCGACTGGAAGATTCACCCCTCCACTTT
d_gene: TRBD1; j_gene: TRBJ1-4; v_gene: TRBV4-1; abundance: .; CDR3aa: CASSHRDRVSSNEKLFF; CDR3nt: TGCGCCAGCAGCCATCGGGACAGGGTGTCGTCTAATGAAAAACTGTTTTTT
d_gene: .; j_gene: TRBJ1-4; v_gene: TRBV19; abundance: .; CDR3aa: CASSIRGEKLFF; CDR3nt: TGTGCCAGTAGTATCCGGGGTGAAAAACTGTTTTTT